This paragraph reports one TCR beta chain. Germline CDR1 and CDR2: MGHDK and SYGVNS. V was pared by 0 bases and J by 4 bases, with 15 bases between. This CDR3 is 16 amino acids long. Healthy Caucasian individuals from Russia aged roughly 6 to 95 served as donors. The sample is drawn from a study of blood T cells in healthy people across ages. For the second PCR, which ran for about 7 to 11 cycles, a sample-barcoded 5' primer and a J-beta primer mix were used. TCRdb recomputed calls from the 5' RACE reads with MiXCR, one row per CDR3 protein. Of over 600,000 distinct CDR3 sequences listed, about 43% are singletons.

The material sequenced was blood. The receptor was isolated from a man older than 75 in good health. This chain connects TRBV25-1 to TRBJ1-2; a weak D match, TRBD1 (6 bases). CDR3 loop: CASSEYRQGQGYGYTF. The DNA for the CDR3 is TGTGCCAGCAGTGAATACCGGCAGGGGCAGGGCTATGGCTACACCTTC.